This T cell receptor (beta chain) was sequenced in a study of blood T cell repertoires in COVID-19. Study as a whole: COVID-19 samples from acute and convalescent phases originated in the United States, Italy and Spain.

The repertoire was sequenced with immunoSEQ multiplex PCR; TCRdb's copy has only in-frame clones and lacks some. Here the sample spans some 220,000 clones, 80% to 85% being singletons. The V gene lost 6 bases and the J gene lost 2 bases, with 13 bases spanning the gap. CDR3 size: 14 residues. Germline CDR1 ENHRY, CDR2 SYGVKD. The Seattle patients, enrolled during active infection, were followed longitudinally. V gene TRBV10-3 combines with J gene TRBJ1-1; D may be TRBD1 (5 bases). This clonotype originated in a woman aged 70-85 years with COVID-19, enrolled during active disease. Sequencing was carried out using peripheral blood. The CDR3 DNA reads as TGTGCCATCAGCCTAGAAAGGGGAAACACTGAAGCTTTCTTT. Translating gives CAISLERGNTEAFF.